This T cell receptor beta chain stems from a study of cytomegalovirus exposure and HLA in healthy donors. Of note for this clone: The junction differs from germline at one of its ends, possibly a read error. This sample includes further DNA sequences coding for the same CDR3.

13 Jbeta primers and 60 Vbeta primers were used for the PCR. TCRdb's copy holds only in-frame clones and misses some; the assay was immunoSEQ multiplex PCR. The table shows about 200,000 clones, with about 83% occurring only once. Per the germline V gene, CDR1 is MDHEN and CDR2 is SYDVKM. The CDR3 covers 12 residues. The chain links TRBV28 to TRBJ1-1; the D is unclear. Sequencing used PBMCs. This TCR derives from a man aged 40-49 years in good health and CMV-seropositive. DNA of the CDR3: TGTGCCAGCGGGAGACTGCTCACTGAGGCTTTCTTT. It yields the protein CASGRLLTEAFF. Based on the CDR3 plus reference TRBV28 and TRBJ1-1, the full variable domain is DVKVTQSSRYLVKRTGEKVFLECVQDMDHENMFWYRQDPGLGLRLIYFSYDVKMKEKGDIPEGYSVSREKKERFSLILESASTNQTSMYLCASGRLLTEAFFGQGTRLTVV.